These 27 T cell receptor beta chains were all obtained from the same sample, sequenced in a study of post-analysis software for immune sequencing data. Study-level results: Compared with controls, patients had more of five TRBV segments, including TRBV5-6, TRBV5-1 and TRBV20-1.

Prepared libraries of TCR beta cDNA carried unique molecular identifiers. TCRdb ran MiXCR on the PCR reads and lists one entry per CDR3 protein. The sample contains a few hundred thousand distinct CDR3 sequences, around 40% of which appear only once. These receptors' targets are unknown. The sequenced sample consisted of blood. All receptors come from a girl under 18 with multiple sclerosis.

V gene TRBV5-1 combines with J gene TRBJ2-1, with a weak D call TRBD2 (7 bases). CDR3 size: 17 residues. Trimming removed 0 bases from V and 9 bases from J, with 22 bases in between. The V gene's germline CDR1 is SGHRS and CDR2 YFSETQ. In DNA, the CDR3 is TGCGCCAGCAGCTTGGAAGTCTTGGGAGGGGGTGGCACTGAGCAGTTCTTC. As protein: CASSLEVLGGGGTEQFF.

The chain carries TRBV20-1 and TRBJ1-1; D gene unclear. V was clipped by 1 base and J by 6 bases, with 15 bases between them. The germline V gene encodes CDR1 DFQATT and CDR2 SNEGSKA (reference sequence). There are 14 residues in the CDR3. CDR3 in amino acids: CSARGSGSKAEAFF. The CDR3 coding sequence is TGCAGTGCTAGAGGTTCAGGTTCGAAGGCTGAAGCTTTCTTT.

V gene TRBV7-2 combines with J gene TRBJ1-2; D not resolved. The CDR3 has 13 amino acids. Trimming took 7 bases from V and 7 from J, leaving 16 bases between them. Per the germline V gene, CDR1 is SGHTA and CDR2 is FQGNSA. CDR3 nucleotide sequence: TGTGCCAGCACCAATCAAGCAGGAGGTGGCTACACCTTC. Its translation is CASTNQAGGGYTF.

The V and J genes are TRBV9 and TRBJ2-5, with 9 bases matching TRBD1. Losses at the gene ends were 4 bases for V and 5 bases for J; bases not matched to a gene: 9. The CDR3 extends over 15 amino acids. Germline V gives CDR1 SGDLS, CDR2 YYNGEE. CDR3 region: CASSSGTGNGETQYF. The CDR3 bases are TGTGCCAGCAGCTCCGGGACAGGGAATGGGGAGACCCAGTACTTC.

This sequence joins TRBV12-5 and TRBJ1-1; weak D call: TRBD1 (5 bases). The CDR3 runs 14 residues. Trimming cost V 1 base and J 0 bases, with 6 bases left between them. Germline lookup yields CDR1 LGHNT and CDR2 FRNRAP. CDR3 nucleotide sequence: TGTGCTAGTGGTTTGGGACAGCTGAACACTGAAGCTTTCTTT. Its protein product is CASGLGQLNTEAFF.

The rearrangement links TRBV5-1 to TRBJ2-2; D gene uncertain. CDR3 length: 16 residues. The V end was cut by 3 bases, the J end by 3 bases, with 15 bases between. In germline, CDR1 is SGHRS, CDR2 YFSETQ. CDR3 loop: CASSSNGLVDTGELFF. CDR3 in DNA: TGCGCCAGCAGCTCCAACGGGCTAGTCGACACCGGGGAGCTGTTTTTT.

The gene calls are TRBV15 and TRBJ2-1, with 9 bases aligning to TRBD2. The trim removed 3 bases at V and 10 bases at J, leaving 13 bases unmatched. In germline, CDR1 is LNHNV, CDR2 YYDKDF (reference sequence). The CDR3 runs to 16 residues. CDR3 in amino acids: CATSRIGASGNMEQFF. For the CDR3, the DNA is TGTGCCACCAGCAGGATCGGGGCTAGCGGGAATATGGAGCAGTTCTTC.

This clonotype showed up just a few times. The CDR3 nucleotides are TGCAGTGCTAGCGCGCCTAGCGGCACAGATACGCAGTATTTT. Protein product: CSASAPSGTDTQYF. The chain uses TRBV20-1 and TRBJ2-3; D might be TRBD2 (6 bases). This CDR3 comprises 14 residues. Deletions cut 3 bases from V and 1 base from J, with 11 bases between. CDR1 DFQATT and CDR2 SNEGSKA come from the germline V gene (reference sequence).

This clonotype has just one count. This clone may be a read error of a much larger clone one base away. The chain employs TRBV20-1 and TRBJ2-5; 10 nucleotides match TRBD2. The J call may be incorrect, as the DNA end agrees better with TRBJ2-7. Germline assignment: CDR1 DFQATT and CDR2 SNEGSKA (reference sequence). The CDR3 extends over 16 amino acids. CDR3 in DNA: TGCAGTGCTGGAGATCTAGCGGGGGCTATCGCCTACGAGCAGTACTTC. This codes for CSAGDLAGAIAYEQYF.

CDR3 protein: CASSESKDSYEQYF. CDR3 sequence (DNA): TGTGCCAGCAGCGAGAGCAAAGACTCCTACGAGCAGTACTTC. The chain has TRBV7-2 and TRBJ2-7; D remains ambiguous. The germline V gene encodes CDR1 SGHTA and CDR2 FQGNSA. The CDR3 contains 14 residues. Deletions cut 5 bases from V and 0 bases from J, with 11 bases between.

The V call is TRBV20-1, the J call TRBJ2-3; perhaps TRBD1 as D (6 bases). V lost 3 bases and J lost 0, with 13 bases in between. CDR1 and CDR2 (germline): DFQATT, SNEGSKA (reference sequence). This CDR3 has 15 residues. The CDR3 here is CSASVRTASTDTQYF. The CDR3 nucleotides read TGCAGTGCTAGCGTCCGGACAGCTAGCACAGATACGCAGTATTTT.

A word on this clonotype: With a much larger clone just one base away, this may be a read error. This chain connects TRBV5-1 to TRBJ2-1; D is perhaps TRBD1 or TRBD2 (6 bases each). The J call may be faulty, since TRBJ2-7 better matches the DNA end. CDR1 is SGHRS, CDR2 YFSETQ, per germline. The CDR3 is made up of 15 amino acids. The CDR3: CASSLAGGDDYEQYF. CDR3 coding DNA: TGCGCCAGCAGCTTGGCCGGGGGCGATGACTACGAGCAGTACTTC.

The chain links TRBV7-9 to TRBJ2-5; 7 positions match TRBD1. Germline V gene sequence: CDR1 SEHNR, CDR2 FQNEAQ (reference sequence). Unmatched junction bases numbered 9, after V lost 5 bases and J lost 3 bases. The length of the CDR3 is 15 residues. This CDR3 is CASSQGMTGKETQYF. CDR3 nucleotides: TGTGCCAGCAGCCAAGGGATGACAGGGAAAGAGACCCAGTACTTC.

This clonotype was observed a few times. This rearrangement joins TRBV5-1 to TRBJ2-7, with 14 bases fitting TRBD2. The CDR3 sequence is 16 residues long. The V gene's germline CDR1 is SGHRS and CDR2 YFSETQ. The V gene end was trimmed by 7 bases and the J gene end by 1 base; junction bases not matched to a gene: 7. The CDR3 sequence: CASHKGLAGESYEQYF. The CDR3 coding sequence is TGCGCCAGCCACAAGGGACTAGCGGGAGAATCCTACGAGCAGTACTTC.

The chain recombines TRBV5-6 with TRBJ2-1; D unresolved. The J call may not be correct, given that the DNA end is closer to TRBJ2-7. Germline-derived CDR1 and CDR2 are SGHDT and YYEEEE. CDR3 length: 13 amino acids. DNA for the CDR3: TGTGCCAGCAGTTTTGGAGTCTACAATGAGCAGTACTTC. Protein sequence: CASSFGVYNEQYF.

CDR3 in DNA: TGTGCCAGCCGCCCAGGGCCCCAAGAGACCCAGTACTTC. Protein sequence: CASRPGPQETQYF. The chain combines TRBV28 with TRBJ2-5, with D perhaps TRBD1 (5 bases). Trimming stripped 8 bases from V and 1 base from J, with 11 bases between. Germline-derived CDR1 and CDR2 are MDHEN and SYDVKM. The CDR3 is 13 residues long.

A few counts support this clonotype. This rearrangement joins TRBV28 to TRBJ2-5; a possible D gene is TRBD2 (6 bases). Germline CDR1 and CDR2: MDHEN and SYDVKM. The CDR3 length is 14 residues. Trimming removed 6 bases from V and 3 bases from J, with 14 bases in between. The CDR3 DNA sequence: TGTGCCAGCAGCCCCCCGGGACTGGAAGAGACCCAGTACTTC. Translated: CASSPPGLEETQYF.

The chain couples TRBV27 to TRBJ1-1; possible D gene TRBD1, 5 bases. The CDR3 covers 13 residues. Trimming removed 2 bases at V and 7 bases at J, with 11 bases between. Germline V CDR1 and CDR2: MNHEY, SMNVEV (reference sequence). The CDR3 coding sequence is TGTGCCAGCAGTTTAAAGGGGAATGGTGAAGCTTTCTTT. It translates to CASSLKGNGEAFF.

The chain employs TRBV29-1 and TRBJ2-1; D may be TRBD2 (5 bases). Trimming cost V 3 bases and J 2 bases, with 14 bases left between them. Germline values: CDR1 SQVTM, CDR2 ANQGSEA. This CDR3 comprises 15 residues. The chain's CDR3 is CSVEGGLRAYNEQFF. CDR3 DNA: TGCAGCGTTGAGGGCGGCCTGAGGGCCTACAATGAGCAGTTCTTC.

The rearrangement joins TRBV27 to TRBJ2-7; D unclear. The V gene's germline CDR1 is MNHEY and CDR2 SMNVEV (reference sequence). This CDR3 spans 13 amino acids. V gave up 3 bases and J gave up 4 bases, with 10 bases separating them. In DNA, the CDR3 is TGTGCCAGCAGTTTTATAGGAGATTACGAGCAGTACTTC. It is translated as CASSFIGDYEQYF.

A remark on this clonotype: One junction end does not reproduce the germline sequence, and a read error may be involved. The J gene is TRBJ2-7, the V gene TRBV5-1; weak D call: TRBD2 (6 bases). This CDR3 is built from 14 residues. The germline V gene encodes CDR1 SGHRS and CDR2 YFSETQ. This CDR3 is CASSSSGGCGERYF. CDR3 coding DNA: TGCGCCAGTAGCTCTTCTGGGGGGTGTGGCGAGCGGTACTTC.

The V and J genes are TRBV7-2 and TRBJ2-3; no firm D call. Germline values: CDR1 SGHTA, CDR2 FQGNSA. V gave up 3 bases and J gave up 0 bases, with 10 bases separating them. The CDR3 totals 15 residues. Here the CDR3 reads CASSFRERSTDTQYF. Here the CDR3 DNA reads TGTGCCAGCAGCTTCCGAGAACGTAGCACAGATACGCAGTATTTT.

V and J are TRBV29-1 and TRBJ2-7; 8 bases are shared with TRBD1. CDR3 length: 12 amino acids. V trimming: 4 bases; J trimming: 3 bases; junction bases outside the gene matches: 2. The germline gives CDR1 SQVTM, CDR2 ANQGSEA. CDR3: CSVVTGGYEQYF. DNA for the CDR3: TGCAGCGTTGTTACAGGGGGCTACGAGCAGTACTTC.

The chain employs TRBV7-2 and TRBJ2-5, with 9 bases aligning to TRBD2. The CDR3 totals 15 residues. Germline CDR1 reads SGHTA; CDR2 reads FQGNSA. Germline trimming cut 2 bases from V and 5 bases from J; bases unmatched to any gene: 6. DNA of the CDR3: TGTGCCAGCAGCTTAATCATAGCGGGGGAGGAGACCCAGTACTTC. The encoded protein is CASSLIIAGEETQYF.

The chain links TRBV5-6 to TRBJ2-2, with 8 nucleotides matching TRBD1. The CDR3 extends over 14 amino acids. Germline loops: CDR1 SGHDT, CDR2 YYEEEE. The V segment lost 4 bases and the J segment 3 bases; nucleotides outside the gene matches: 2. The CDR3 nucleotides read TGTGCCAGCAGCAAGACAGGGGACACCGGGGAGCTGTTTTTT. This codes for CASSKTGDTGELFF.

The chain is built from TRBV27 and TRBJ1-1; D may be TRBD1 (6 bases). Germline assignment: CDR1 MNHEY and CDR2 SMNVEV (reference sequence). The CDR3 contains 17 residues. Trimming pared 1 base from V and 1 base from J, leaving 16 bases between. The CDR3 region is CASSLLGRGAGNTEAFF. CDR3 nucleotide sequence: TGTGCCAGCAGTTTATTAGGGCGGGGGGCAGGGAACACTGAAGCTTTCTTT.

The chain carries TRBV5-1 and TRBJ2-3; D tentatively fits TRBD1 or TRBD2 (5 bases each). The CDR3 is made up of 15 amino acids. Between the trimmed V and J ends, which lost 2 bases and 6 bases, there was a span of 16 bases. Germline V CDR1 and CDR2: SGHRS, YFSETQ. The CDR3 is CASSLEGIGTDTQYF. The CDR3, as DNA: TGCGCCAGCAGCTTAGAGGGGATCGGTACGGATACGCAGTATTTT. Supplemented by reference TRBV5-1 and TRBJ2-3, the full variable domain reads KAGVTQTPRYLIKTRGQQVTLSCSPISGHRSVSWYQQTPGQGLQFLFEYFSETQRNKGNFPGRFSGRQFSNSRSEMNVSTLELGDSALYLCASSLEGIGTDTQYFGPGTRLTVL.